This T cell receptor (beta chain) is drawn from a study of T cell repertoires in cytomegalovirus infection. Each CDR3 protein is one row after TCRdb ran MiXCR on the reads. The sample holds 200,000 or so distinct CDR3 sequences, around 20% seen once. The CDR3 covers 13 residues. CDR1 and CDR2 from the germline V gene are SGHRS and YFSETQ. The J segment lost 8 bases and the V segment lost 0 bases, leaving 4 bases of the junction unmatched. Overall study findings and caveats: HLA-C-restricted CMV clonotypes gave the most frequent clonotype in two of eight donors. Identification of carriers of CMV plus the relevant HLA was performed using cumulative public TCR beta family frequency.

In its sample, this clonotype was seen many times. Antigen: not known. The source material was PBMCs. The chain recombines TRBV5-1 with TRBJ1-2; 7 bases agree with TRBD1. The receptor's source is a human donor in good health (CMV status not recorded). Some clones in this sample may be carry-over from other donors' samples. The CDR3 DNA follows: TGCGCCAGCAGCTTGGCCCAGGGACAGGGCTACACCTTC. This sequence encodes CASSLAQGQGYTF.